The 17 T cell receptor beta chains given below trace back to one sample, sequenced in a study of blood T cell repertoires in COVID-19. Profiled with immunoSEQ multiplex PCR; TCRdb holds only in-frame clones, not every one. The table lists approximately 58,000 clones, roughly 82% of them singletons. Sequenced: peripheral blood. The receptors stem from a woman in her fifties or sixties with acute or convalescent COVID-19.

The chain couples TRBV10-3 to TRBJ1-5; unclear D gene. Germline CDR1 ENHRY, CDR2 SYGVKD. The length of the CDR3 is 14 residues. Between the trimmed V and J ends, which lost 6 bases and 0 bases, there was a span of 9 bases. The chain's CDR3 is CAISPGISNQPQHF. The CDR3 DNA reads TGTGCCATCAGCCCCGGGATTAGCAATCAGCCCCAGCATTTT.

CDR3 amino acids: CASSQKRGQENRGYTF. The CDR3 DNA follows: TGTGCCAGCAGCCAAAAGAGGGGACAGGAGAATAGAGGCTACACCTTC. The J gene is TRBJ1-2, the V gene TRBV3-1 (or the pseudogene TRBV3-2); 8 bases match TRBD1. Trimming cost V 2 bases and J 8 bases; bases outside gene matches: 13. Germline CDR1 is LGHDT and CDR2 is YNNKEL (reference sequence). The CDR3 extends over 16 amino acids.

The chain has TRBV5-4 and TRBJ2-2; D may be TRBD1 (6 bases). Germline V gives CDR1 SGHNT, CDR2 YYREEE (reference sequence). There are 14 residues in the CDR3. With 3 bases removed from V and 9 bases from J, the gap between germline ends came to 15 bases. CDR3 sequence (DNA): TGTGCCAGCAGCTCAGCTACAGGGATCCGGGAGCTGTTTTTT. This sequence encodes CASSSATGIRELFF.

The V call is TRBV5-6, the J call TRBJ1-1, with 7 bases fitting TRBD1. The CDR3 is 17 amino acids. Germline V CDR1 and CDR2: SGHDT, YYEEEE. V shed 0 bases and J 4 bases; nucleotides not matched to a gene: 12. The DNA of the CDR3 is TGTGCCAGCAGCTTGGTATTAACAGGGGAACAGCGCACTGAAGCTTTCTTT. Translation gives CASSLVLTGEQRTEAFF.

This sequence joins TRBV27 and TRBJ1-2; D ambiguous. V lost 1 base, J lost 5 bases, and 11 bases lay in between. CDR1 is MNHEY, CDR2 SMNVEV, per germline (reference sequence). The length of the CDR3 is 14 residues. The CDR3 protein is CASSLWRSGYGYTF. The CDR3 nucleotides read TGTGCCAGCAGTTTATGGCGTTCGGGGTATGGCTACACCTTC.

This clone was counted a single time. The V gene is TRBV6-6, the J gene TRBJ2-7; a possible D gene is TRBD1 (7 bases). The CDR3 runs 12 residues. Trimming took 5 bases from V and 7 from J, leaving 12 bases between them. The V gene's germline CDR1 is MNHNY and CDR2 SVGAGI (reference sequence). CDR3 sequence: CASSIQGREQYF. The DNA for the CDR3 is TGTGCCAGCAGTATACAGGGGAGGGAGCAGTACTTC.

The chain combines TRBV9 with TRBJ1-3; D possibly corresponds to TRBD1 (5 bases). Germline values: CDR1 SGDLS, CDR2 YYNGEE. Trimming took 3 bases from V and 0 from J, leaving 13 bases between them. The CDR3 covers 16 residues. Here the CDR3 reads CASSAGGGPSGNTIYF. The CDR3 DNA is TGTGCCAGCAGCGCGGGGGGGGGACCCTCTGGAAACACCATATATTTT. Variable domain in full (rest from reference TRBV9 and TRBJ1-3): DSGVTQTPKHLITATGQRVTLRCSPRSGDLSVYWYQQSLDQGLQFLIQYYNGEERAKGNILERFSAQQFPDLHSELNLSSLELGDSALYFCASSAGGGPSGNTIYFGEGSWLTVV.

J is TRBJ1-2 and V is TRBV19; TRBD1 matches at 8 bases. V lost 3 bases, J lost 0 bases, and 0 bases stayed unmatched. This CDR3 is 14 amino acids long. Germline CDR1 and CDR2: LNHDA and SQIVND (reference sequence). The CDR3 sequence is CASSMGQANYGYTF. Here the CDR3 DNA reads TGTGCCAGTAGTATGGGACAGGCTAACTATGGCTACACCTTC.

This chain joins TRBV2 and TRBJ1-3; D call uncertain. Germline CDR1 and CDR2: SNHLY and FYNNEI. This CDR3 has 14 residues. With 8 bases removed from V and 0 bases from J, the gap between germline ends came to 11 bases. CDR3 coding DNA: TGTGCCAGCGGTTTAGTCCTCTCTGGAAACACCATATATTTT. Its translation is CASGLVLSGNTIYF.

The chain has TRBV5-1 and TRBJ1-6, with 7 bases that match TRBD1. The CDR3 covers 15 residues. Per the germline V gene, CDR1 is SGHRS and CDR2 is YFSETQ. V shed 7 bases, J shed 2 bases, and the junction held 6 bases outside the gene matches. In DNA form, the CDR3 reads TGCGCCAGCGCGGACAGGACAACCTATAATTCACCCCTCCACTTT. Translation gives CASADRTTYNSPLHF.

The rearrangement links TRBV18 to TRBJ1-1; possible D gene TRBD1, 5 bases. Germline lookup yields CDR1 KGHSH and CDR2 LQKENI. The length of the CDR3 is 15 residues. Between the trimmed V and J ends, which lost 6 bases and 2 bases, there was a span of 16 bases. In DNA form, the CDR3 reads TGTGCCAGCTCCTATACGACAGAACACAACACTGAAGCTTTCTTT. It translates to CASSYTTEHNTEAFF.

The chain employs TRBV5-4 and TRBJ1-1; maybe TRBD1 (5 bases). CDR1 is SGHNT, CDR2 YYREEE, per germline (reference sequence). The CDR3 extends over 14 amino acids. Trimming cost V 4 bases and J 1 base, with 11 bases left between them. CDR3 region: CASSPQGQNTEAFF. Written as DNA, the CDR3 is TGTGCCAGCAGCCCTCAAGGACAGAACACTGAAGCTTTCTTT.

This clone was detected a few times. The chain combines TRBV10-2 with TRBJ2-3; D ambiguous. In germline, CDR1 is WSHSY, CDR2 SAAADI. Trimming took 4 bases from V and 1 from J, leaving 3 bases between them. CDR3 length: 12 amino acids. In DNA, the CDR3 is TGCGCCAGCAGTGCCGGCACAGATACGCAGTATTTT. Its protein product is CASSAGTDTQYF.

The J gene is TRBJ2-7, the V gene TRBV19; 14 bases fit TRBD2. With V trimmed by 3 bases and J by 2 bases, 3 bases remained unmatched. CDR3 length: 16 amino acids. Germline CDR1 and CDR2: LNHDA and SQIVND (reference sequence). CDR3 in DNA: TGTGCCAGTAGTATCGGGGGACTAGCGGGGGCCTACGAGCAGTACTTC. It translates to CASSIGGLAGAYEQYF.

The chain joins TRBV5-1 to TRBJ2-5; 7 bases fit TRBD2. V lost 1 base and J lost 4; bases outside the gene matches: 4. The V gene's germline CDR1 is SGHRS and CDR2 YFSETQ. The CDR3 extends over 14 amino acids. CDR3 DNA: TGCGCCAGCAGCTTGCTAGGGGAGGGAGAGACCCAGTACTTC. The encoded protein is CASSLLGEGETQYF. Variable domain in full (rest from reference TRBV5-1 and TRBJ2-5): KAGVTQTPRYLIKTRGQQVTLSCSPISGHRSVSWYQQTPGQGLQFLFEYFSETQRNKGNFPGRFSGRQFSNSRSEMNVSTLELGDSALYLCASSLLGEGETQYFGPGTRLLVL.

This rearrangement joins TRBV11-2 to TRBJ1-1; 8 bases fit TRBD1. J gave up 4 bases and V 0 bases, and 7 bases lay outside the gene matches. The CDR3 spans 16 residues. Looked up from germline, CDR1 is SGHAT and CDR2 is FQNNGV. The CDR3 region is CASSLDARTGPTEAFF. DNA of the CDR3: TGTGCCAGCAGCTTAGATGCTCGGACAGGGCCCACTGAAGCTTTCTTT.

The V gene is TRBV12-3 or TRBV12-4, the J gene TRBJ1-5, with TRBD1 as a possible D gene (5 bases). The CDR3 loop spans 13 amino acids. V gave up 5 bases and J gave up 4 bases, with 9 bases separating them. The chain's CDR3 is CASSDQGNQPQHF. The CDR3 DNA is TGTGCCAGCAGTGACCAGGGAAATCAGCCCCAGCATTTT.